These 3 T cell receptor beta chains originate from one sample sequenced in a study of cytomegalovirus exposure and HLA in healthy donors. Primers for the PCR totalled 60 Vbeta and 13 Jbeta. Using immunoSEQ multiplex PCR, the repertoire was profiled, and TCRdb retains in-frame clones only, with some absent. The sample holds 90,000 to 150,000 clones; 50% to 65% are singletons and the top ten take less than 12%. Sequenced sample: PBMCs. These TCRs come from a man aged 40-49 years in good health and CMV-seropositive.

The V call is TRBV6-6, the J call TRBJ2-4, with D hard to call. CDR3 length: 14 amino acids. The V gene lost 4 bases and the J gene lost 0 bases, with 7 bases spanning the gap. The germline CDR1 and CDR2 sequences are MNHNY and SVGAGI (reference sequence). The CDR3 sequence is CASSFELAKNIQYF. As DNA, the CDR3 is TGTGCCAGCAGTTTTGAGTTAGCCAAAAACATTCAGTACTTC.

The chain is built from TRBV2 and TRBJ2-2; 9 bases fit TRBD2. There are 15 residues in the CDR3. The trim removed 6 bases at V and 4 bases at J, leaving 6 bases unmatched. Per the germline V gene, CDR1 is SNHLY and CDR2 is FYNNEI. CDR3 in amino acids: CASRGRGGPTGELFF. The CDR3 nucleotides read TGTGCCAGCAGAGGGCGGGGGGGCCCCACCGGGGAGCTGTTTTTT.

This clone showed up just once. CDR3 region: CASSYSGPHTQYF. The CDR3 DNA is TGTGCCAGCAGTTACTCGGGCCCTCATACGCAGTATTTT. This rearrangement joins TRBV6-5 to TRBJ2-3; D gene ambiguous. In germline, CDR1 is MNHEY, CDR2 SVGAGI. This CDR3 is 13 amino acids long. V lost 0 bases, J lost 7 bases, and 8 bases lay in between.